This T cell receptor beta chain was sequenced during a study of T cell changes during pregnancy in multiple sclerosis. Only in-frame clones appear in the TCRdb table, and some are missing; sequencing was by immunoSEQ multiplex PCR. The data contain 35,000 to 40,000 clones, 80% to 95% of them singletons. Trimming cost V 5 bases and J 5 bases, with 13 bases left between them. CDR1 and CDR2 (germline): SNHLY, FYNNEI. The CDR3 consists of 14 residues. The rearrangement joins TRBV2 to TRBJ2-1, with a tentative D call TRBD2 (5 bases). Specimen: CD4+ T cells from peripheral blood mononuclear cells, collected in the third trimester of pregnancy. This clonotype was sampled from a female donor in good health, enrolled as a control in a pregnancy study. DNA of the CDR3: TGTGCCAGCAGTACCATACCTAGCAACAATGAGCAGTTCTTC. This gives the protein CASSTIPSNNEQFF.